This T cell receptor (beta chain) came from a study of cytomegalovirus exposure and HLA in healthy donors (dated by TCRdb to 2017 to 2019). Broadly, across the study: In an earlier analysis of 550 to 750 of the donors, less than 350 Gb of sequence data and just under 120 million unique TCR beta sequences from roughly 180 million T cells were reported. In a later genetic analysis, genome-wide SNP genotypes for about 65% of the 666 donors were used, and that subset was treated as a discovery cohort. The later analysis used no new phenotypic data to find candidate immune exposures, relying instead on TCR beta sequences and their occurrence across donors. Using immunosequencing, the study profiled T cell repertoires from about 610 subjects and related those repertoires to cytomegalovirus serostatus. Four or five DR-DQ haplotypes were handled as single units for association and clustering, since linkage in the cohort was strong. An early release that covered about 600 HLA-typed donors contained 250 to 350 gigabases of sequencing data and 70 million to 100 million unique TCR sequences. Class I and class II HLA loci were covered by the typing at four-digit resolution. In a later analysis, previously published TCR beta repertoires from some 640 donors were re-analyzed and high-resolution HLA genotyping was added so that TCR occurrence patterns could be studied. Donor age, sex, ethnicity and CMV serostatus were compiled together with the repertoire data. The aim of the study was to test whether cataloging public T cell receptors could identify signatures of past pathogen exposure. Besides the first cohort of 500 to 700 subjects, a separate validation cohort made up of over a hundred different subjects was used. Among about 400 genotyped donors of the cohort, an average of roughly 230,000 unique TCR beta nucleotide sequences was sequenced per donor, of which approximately 19% were non-productive. Of the roughly 400 genotyped donors, around 81% fell in the genetic ancestry cluster associated with self-reported Caucasian donors. Typing coverage differed by locus: A, B, C, DRB1 and DQB1 were typed in roughly 629-630 donors, DQA1 in 522, DPA1 in 606, and DPB1 in roughly 450. High-throughput TCR immunosequencing, statistical association of individual TCRs with disease status, and machine learning were combined to predict cytomegalovirus infection status. Every discovery cohort repertoire had been produced on one sequencing platform. An earlier analysis of 587 of the donors applied high-throughput TCR beta sequencing to assess whether each TCR beta V gene segment acted as functional or pseudogenic.

What the work shows at the level of the full study, not this receptor alone: In vitro tests confirmed that a few of the cytomegalovirus-associated TCR beta chains recognize cytomegalovirus antigens. This cohort had only TCR beta chains sequenced, and the lack of alpha or paired-chain data limited which features could be detected. A group of highly shared sequence variants was considered likely to be a technical artifact of the sequencing pipeline. Strong co-occurrence of HLA alleles, especially DR and DQ, made assigning TCR associations to individual alleles difficult. HLA typing was unavailable for some donors at each locus, so association tests used only the typed subset. Correlated functional status among segregating V segments might be attributable to linkage disequilibrium, but an unknown experimental factor could not be ruled out. A later genetic analysis associated a missense DCLRE1C variant with V-gene and J-gene trimming of TCR beta chains, and an independent cohort replicated the association. A further reported finding was that TCR beta sequences accurately predicted the HLA-A and HLA-B alleles for most subjects in the first cohort. The presence/absence analyses assumed that sequencing depth was roughly uniform across donors, and that assumption may not be true. According to a later analysis, TCR association rates differed among HLA loci, with DRB1 alleles showing the most associated TCRs and HLA-C alleles showing the fewest. Compared with the roughly 670-donor mean, donors in an Asian-associated ancestry cluster had fewer N-insertions in productive TCRs, according to a later genetic analysis. In the study, about 150 TCR beta chains were listed as associated with cytomegalovirus. Several of the top co-occurrence clusters appeared to be linked to parvovirus B19, influenza, CMV and Epstein-Barr virus, according to a later analysis. At a false discovery rate of 0.05, a later analysis linked some 17,000 TCR beta sequences to specific HLA alleles. For the cohort, immune exposure information was limited to CMV serostatus. According to the authors, the approach could potentially be generalized to other disease states and immunological phenotypes. The earlier analysis of approximately 590 of the donors excluded some 15 rarely observed V segments, including chromosome 9 orphons, because counts were too low. In a later analysis, HLA-associated TCR beta chains showed more clonal expansion and lower generation probabilities than non-associated chains that were equally common. The classifier was reported to diagnose cytomegalovirus status with high specificity and sensitivity in both the original cohort and the validation cohort. Broadly in line with IMGT annotations, most TCR beta V segments showed up in productive rearrangements about 87% or about 30% of the time in an earlier analysis of 587 of the donors. According to a later analysis, most CMV-associated TCR beta chains appeared to be HLA-restricted, and the HLA associations seemed to be driven largely by CMV exposure. Across donors, most TCR sequences were observed very rarely, whereas some public TCRs were present in many individuals.

Worth noting for this clone: The target of this receptor is not known. No much larger clone is present one base from it, and per-base qualities are unavailable.

The cohort comprised some 680 healthy bone marrow donors. At the time of sampling, all cohort members were nominally healthy, though unrecorded immune exposures were likely present. The donor was CMV seropositive and belonged to the group of more than 250 seropositive cohort members. Each donor provided a peripheral blood sample, and peripheral blood mononuclear cells were used for TCR beta sequencing. Genomic DNA extraction from the blood cell samples was performed with the Qiagen DNeasy Blood Extraction Kit. The method behind the library was the immunoSEQ multiplex PCR assay. The multiplex PCR relied on a mix of 60 forward primers for TCR Vbeta segments and 13 reverse primers for TCR Jbeta segments. A multiplex PCR assay on genomic DNA amplified the CDR3 region of rearranged TCR beta genes. The Illumina HiSeq System was used to sequence the amplified TCR beta libraries as 87-base-pair reads. The paper's processing steps were these. A later analysis tallied roughly 78 million unique TCR beta chains across the 550 to 850 repertoires, and about 10 million of those chains were shared by two or more donors. A nearest-neighbor algorithm error-corrected the raw reads and collapsed the reads into unique sequences, merging closely related sequences to remove PCR and sequencing errors. Alignment of CDR3 sequences to IMGT reference sequences was used to assign V, D and J gene segments. Each retained sequence needed at least a six-nucleotide match to both a V gene segment and a J gene segment. A rearrangement was called productive if the CDR3 had no stop codons and remained in frame with V and J, and every other rearrangement was called non-productive. CDR3 was defined by IMGT convention, running from the second conserved V-encoded cysteine to the conserved J-encoded phenylalanine. The earlier analysis of 500 to 600 of the donors excluded sequences that lacked an unambiguous match to a single V gene segment. An earlier analysis of 500 to 700 of the donors classified V segments as functional when productive rearrangements were above 56.7% and as segregating when the standard deviation between donors was above 5%. A statistical classification framework was built for diagnosing cytomegalovirus status from the catalog of TCR beta chain sequences. A later analysis assigned V and J genes by comparing TCR nucleotide sequences with IMGT/GENE-DB human TR gene sequences. A later analysis assigned CDR3 sequences and most-parsimonious VDJ recombination scenarios with the TCRdist pipeline. A later analysis defined each TCR beta chain by its CDR3 amino acid sequence plus V-gene family, and excluded reads lacking a unique V-gene family. To address suspected cross-contamination and a sequencing artifact, a later analysis removed around 590 highly shared, low-generation-probability nucleotide sequences. A later analysis calculated a clonal expansion index for each public chain from normalized within-repertoire ranks of inferred template counts. Generation probabilities in a later analysis came from a VDJ recombination model fitted to out-of-frame rearrangements, and those results were checked against IGoR. Hypergeometric tests were used in a later analysis to score TCR-TCR, TCR-HLA and TCR-CMV co-occurrence, with a repertoire-size bias correction applied to the TCR pairs. To estimate false discovery rates, a later analysis permuted the HLA or CMV assignments 20 times. In a later analysis, co-occurring TCRs were grouped with DBSCAN, and TCRdist sequence similarity was added when clustering was performed within HLA-allele-positive subsets. Co-occurrence clustering excluded repertoires with fewer than 30,000 or more than 120,000 public chains, plus five with anomalous nucleotide sharing. As stored in TCRdb, this immuneACCESS dataset retains in-frame rearrangements with V and J assigned. A fraction of the clones does not appear; measured against another copy, unresolved V genes explain less than half of the discrepancy, and the remainder lacks a known reason. The D gene and trimming were derived from the DNA, and the V and J assignments and clone size from that table. This sample lists about 50,000 clones; less than 85% were detected once. The ten largest clones capture more than 6.5% of the sample.

Specimen: PBMCs. The sequence derives from a man aged 25 to 40 in good health and CMV-seropositive.

In nucleotides, the sequence is TGTGCCAGCAGCTTTCAGACAGGGAACTCTGGGGCCAACGTCCTGACTTTC. This is translated as CASSFQTGNSGANVLTF. The sequence is built from TRBV7-8 and TRBJ2-6; 7 nucleotides in the junction match TRBD1. CDR1 and CDR2 (SGHVS, FQNEAQ) derive from the germline V gene. Its CDR3 holds 17 amino acids, cysteine through phenylalanine. The kept DNA is CDR3 alone, 51 bases in frame from the first base. At the junction V is shortened by 3 bases and J by 0 bases; bases outside the gene matches: 5.